This is a list of T cell receptor beta chains from one sample in a study of human T cells and chemical hapten exposure. TCRdb re-analysed the RACE reads in MiXCR, keeping a single row per CDR3 protein. This sample carries 360,000 or so distinct CDR3 sequences, about 6.3% of them seen once, and the ten largest clones take about 5.6%. Specimen: whole blood, collected in connection with sensitization to the hapten diphenylcyclopropenone (DPC). These receptors originate from a woman between 18 and 29 years old with alopecia areata. Some clones in this sample may be carry-over from other donors' samples. Each CDR3 is given with its conserved first and last residue. Each record gives: D gene, clone size, CDR3 length, J gene, V gene, CDR3 protein, CDR3 DNA. D genes are given only for firm matches. The size field is filled for only some rows; it gives once, few, many or a size class.

d_gene: TRBD2; abundance: few; len: 11; j_gene: TRBJ2-7; v_gene: TRBV20-1; CDR3aa: CSAASGYEQYF; CDR3nt: TGCAGTGCTGCTAGCGGGTACGAGCAGTACTTC
d_gene: TRBD2; abundance: many; len: 16; j_gene: TRBJ2-1; v_gene: TRBV6-2/TRBV6-3; CDR3aa: CASSRSTSGANNEQFF; CDR3nt: TGTGCCAGCAGCCGAAGCACTAGCGGGGCTAACAATGAGCAGTTCTTC
d_gene: NA; abundance: NA; len: 14; j_gene: TRBJ2-1; v_gene: TRBV6-1; CDR3aa: CASSEGLGNNEQFF; CDR3nt: TGTGCCAGCAGTGAGGGACTGGGAAACAATGAGCAGTTCTTC
d_gene: NA; abundance: NA; len: 14; j_gene: TRBJ1-2; v_gene: TRBV4-3; CDR3aa: CASSQEGSLYGYTF; CDR3nt: TGCGCCAGCAGCCAAGAGGGGAGCCTATATGGCTACACCTTC
d_gene: NA; abundance: NA; len: 13; j_gene: TRBJ2-7; v_gene: TRBV5-6; CDR3aa: CASNARVSYEQYF; CDR3nt: TGTGCCAGCAACGCCAGGGTTAGCTACGAGCAGTACTTC
d_gene: NA; abundance: many; len: 15; j_gene: TRBJ1-3; v_gene: TRBV3-1; CDR3aa: CASSQVQGAGNTIYF; CDR3nt: TGTGCCAGCAGCCAAGTCCAAGGCGCTGGAAACACCATATATTTT
d_gene: NA; abundance: many; len: 13; j_gene: TRBJ1-2; v_gene: TRBV7-3; CDR3aa: CASSLMAGDGYTF; CDR3nt: TGTGCCAGCAGCTTAATGGCAGGCGATGGCTACACCTTC
d_gene: TRBD1; abundance: many; len: 13; j_gene: TRBJ1-1; v_gene: TRBV11-1; CDR3aa: CASRPRGGGEAFF; CDR3nt: TGTGCCAGCAGACCACGAGGGGGCGGAGAGGCTTTCTTT
d_gene: TRBD1; abundance: many; len: 16; j_gene: TRBJ1-2; v_gene: TRBV7-9; CDR3aa: CASSLGQGAAFYGYTF; CDR3nt: TGTGCCAGCAGCCTGGGACAGGGGGCCGCTTTCTATGGCTACACCTTC
d_gene: NA; abundance: many; len: 12; j_gene: TRBJ2-5; v_gene: TRBV4-3; CDR3aa: CARELGGPTQYF; CDR3nt: TGCGCCAGGGAATTAGGCGGCCCGACCCAGTACTTC
d_gene: NA; abundance: few; len: 14; j_gene: TRBJ2-2; v_gene: TRBV14; CDR3aa: CASSQVVSTGELFF; CDR3nt: TGTGCCAGCAGCCAAGTGGTCTCGACCGGGGAGCTGTTTTTT
d_gene: NA; abundance: NA; len: 17; j_gene: TRBJ2-6; v_gene: TRBV6-2/TRBV6-3; CDR3aa: CASSWPPESSGANVLTF; CDR3nt: TGTGCCAGCAGTTGGCCCCCCGAGAGCTCTGGGGCCAACGTCCTGACTTTC
d_gene: TRBD1; abundance: few; len: 15; j_gene: TRBJ1-6; v_gene: TRBV28; CDR3aa: CASSQTDRISSPLHF; CDR3nt: TGTGCCAGCAGTCAGACGGACAGGATTAGTTCACCCCTCCACTTT
d_gene: NA; abundance: many; len: 12; j_gene: TRBJ2-7; v_gene: TRBV5-1; CDR3aa: CASSLRPHEQYF; CDR3nt: TGCGCCAGCAGCTTACGGCCCCACGAGCAGTACTTC
d_gene: TRBD1; abundance: many; len: 15; j_gene: TRBJ1-1; v_gene: TRBV7-2; CDR3aa: CASSPGDRGFSEAFF; CDR3nt: TGTGCCAGCAGTCCTGGGGACAGGGGATTTTCTGAAGCTTTCTTT
d_gene: NA; abundance: few; len: 15; j_gene: TRBJ1-1; v_gene: TRBV7-9; CDR3aa: CASSFSKGMNTEAFF; CDR3nt: TGTGCCAGCAGCTTCTCTAAAGGCATGAACACTGAAGCTTTCTTT
d_gene: NA; abundance: many; len: 14; j_gene: TRBJ2-3; v_gene: TRBV7-2; CDR3aa: CASRYQTSTDTQYF; CDR3nt: TGTGCCAGCAGGTACCAGACTAGCACAGATACGCAGTATTTT
d_gene: NA; abundance: many; len: 16; j_gene: TRBJ1-5; v_gene: TRBV7-2; CDR3aa: CASSRGGGRGNQPQHF; CDR3nt: TGTGCCAGCAGCAGAGGAGGAGGTCGAGGCAATCAGCCCCAGCATTTT
d_gene: NA; abundance: NA; len: 11; j_gene: TRBJ1-2; v_gene: TRBV20-1; CDR3aa: CSASSPGGYTF; CDR3nt: TGCAGTGCTAGTAGCCCCGGCGGCTACACCTTC
d_gene: NA; abundance: few; len: 15; j_gene: TRBJ2-5; v_gene: TRBV3-1; CDR3aa: CASSQDEASEETQYF; CDR3nt: TGTGCCAGCAGCCAAGATGAGGCTAGTGAGGAGACCCAGTACTTC
d_gene: NA; abundance: many; len: 13; j_gene: TRBJ1-2; v_gene: TRBV14; CDR3aa: CASSQGVHYGYTF; CDR3nt: TGTGCCAGCAGCCAAGGGGTCCACTATGGCTACACCTTC
d_gene: NA; abundance: NA; len: 13; j_gene: TRBJ1-1; v_gene: TRBV4-2; CDR3aa: CASSLRGETEAFF; CDR3nt: TGTGCCAGCAGCCTTAGGGGTGAGACTGAAGCTTTCTTT
d_gene: NA; abundance: many; len: 15; j_gene: TRBJ2-4; v_gene: TRBV25-1; CDR3aa: CASSEDRIAKNIQYF; CDR3nt: TGTGCCAGCAGTGAAGACCGAATAGCCAAAAACATTCAGTACTTC
d_gene: NA; abundance: many; len: 13; j_gene: TRBJ2-5; v_gene: TRBV7-6; CDR3aa: CASSSRRGETQYF; CDR3nt: TGTGCCAGCAGCTCTAGAAGGGGGGAGACCCAGTACTTC
d_gene: NA; abundance: many; len: 15; j_gene: TRBJ1-2; v_gene: TRBV12-3/TRBV12-4; CDR3aa: CASSLNRAGSYGYTF; CDR3nt: TGTGCCAGCAGTTTGAACAGGGCGGGATCGTATGGCTACACCTTC
d_gene: TRBD1; abundance: few; len: 15; j_gene: TRBJ2-7; v_gene: TRBV10-3; CDR3aa: CAISGGQGSSYEQYF; CDR3nt: TGTGCCATCAGTGGGGGACAGGGATCCTCCTACGAGCAGTACTTC
d_gene: NA; abundance: NA; len: 17; j_gene: TRBJ1-3; v_gene: TRBV28; CDR3aa: CASSTPLTGTRADTIYF; CDR3nt: TGTGCCAGCAGTACCCCACTAACCGGGACACGGGCGGACACCATATATTTT
d_gene: TRBD1; abundance: many; len: 12; j_gene: TRBJ1-1; v_gene: TRBV6-2/TRBV6-3; CDR3aa: CASSLNRGEAFF; CDR3nt: TGTGCCAGCAGCCTAAACAGGGGTGAAGCTTTCTTT
d_gene: NA; abundance: many; len: 12; j_gene: TRBJ2-6; v_gene: TRBV29-1; CDR3aa: CSVIQGANVLTF; CDR3nt: TGCAGCGTTATACAGGGGGCCAACGTCCTGACTTTC
d_gene: NA; abundance: NA; len: 15; j_gene: TRBJ1-6; v_gene: TRBV2; CDR3aa: CASSESGWGNSPLHF; CDR3nt: TGTGCCAGCAGTGAATCAGGATGGGGGAATTCACCCCTCCACTTT
d_gene: NA; abundance: many; len: 14; j_gene: TRBJ2-4; v_gene: TRBV10-3; CDR3aa: CAISARTEKNIQYF; CDR3nt: TGTGCCATCAGTGCCAGGACAGAGAAAAACATTCAGTACTTC
d_gene: NA; abundance: many; len: 14; j_gene: TRBJ1-5; v_gene: TRBV6-5; CDR3aa: CASNAWGDNQPQHF; CDR3nt: TGTGCCAGCAACGCGTGGGGGGACAATCAGCCCCAGCATTTT
d_gene: NA; abundance: NA; len: 12; j_gene: TRBJ1-1; v_gene: TRBV6-6; CDR3aa: CASRVGDTEAFF; CDR3nt: TGTGCCAGTCGGGTGGGGGACACTGAAGCTTTCTTT
d_gene: TRBD1; abundance: NA; len: 17; j_gene: TRBJ1-1; v_gene: TRBV12-3/TRBV12-4; CDR3aa: CASSLGQGWVPNTEAFF; CDR3nt: TGTGCCAGCAGCCTTGGACAGGGATGGGTACCGAACACTGAAGCTTTCTTT
d_gene: NA; abundance: NA; len: 15; j_gene: TRBJ2-5; v_gene: TRBV29-1; CDR3aa: CSVDAPGPSTETQYF; CDR3nt: TGCAGCGTTGATGCCCCGGGCCCCTCTACGGAGACCCAGTACTTC
d_gene: TRBD1; abundance: few; len: 15; j_gene: TRBJ2-2; v_gene: TRBV20-1; CDR3aa: CSARDSQPNTGELFF; CDR3nt: TGCAGTGCGAGGGACAGCCAGCCGAACACCGGGGAGCTGTTTTTT
d_gene: TRBD2; abundance: many; len: 16; j_gene: TRBJ2-2; v_gene: TRBV7-2; CDR3aa: CASSQVAGSNTGELFF; CDR3nt: TGTGCCAGCAGCCAAGTAGCGGGGTCGAACACCGGGGAGCTGTTTTTT
d_gene: NA; abundance: few; len: 12; j_gene: TRBJ1-1; v_gene: TRBV6-5; CDR3aa: CASSYSRGEAFF; CDR3nt: TGTGCCAGCAGTTACTCCCGGGGTGAAGCTTTCTTT